The rows below give T cell receptor beta chains drawn from one sample of a study of blood T cell repertoires in COVID-19. The data were produced by immunoSEQ multiplex PCR, yet TCRdb's version contains in-frame clones alone and is incomplete. This sample has some 370,000 clones, with around 83% found just once. Sequences were obtained from PBMCs or T cells enriched from blood (not recorded which). The receptor set was obtained from a woman in her fifties or sixties who had recovered from COVID-19. Both conserved end residues are part of each CDR3. A D gene is named only where the DNA matches it firmly. The size of a clone is reported for some rows only, either as once, few or many, or as a class for expanded clones.

j_gene,v_gene,abundance,d_gene,len,CDR3aa,CDR3nt
TRBJ1-1,TRBV6-5,-,-,13,CASSLGQSTEAFF,TGTGCCAGCAGTCTTGGACAGTCCACTGAAGCTTTCTTT
TRBJ1-1,TRBV30,-,TRBD1,13,CAWRDRANTEAFF,TGTGCCTGGAGGGACAGGGCGAACACTGAAGCTTTCTTT
TRBJ2-5,TRBV5-4,-,TRBD1,15,CASSLGGQGQETQYF,TGTGCCAGCAGCTTGGGGGGACAGGGGCAAGAGACCCAGTACTTC
TRBJ1-3,TRBV13,-,-,14,CASSPWTAGHTIYF,TGTGCCAGCAGCCCGTGGACAGCCGGCCACACCATATATTTT
TRBJ1-2,TRBV11-2,-,TRBD1,14,CASSETGGNYGYTF,TGTGCCAGCAGCGAGACAGGGGGCAACTATGGCTACACCTTC
TRBJ1-3,TRBV2,-,-,15,CASSEKGTSGNTIYF,TGTGCCAGCAGCGAAAAGGGGACTTCTGGAAACACCATATATTTT
TRBJ1-6,TRBV11-2,-,-,14,CASSFKQDNSPLHF,TGTGCCAGCAGCTTTAAACAGGATAATTCACCCCTCCACTTT
TRBJ1-2,TRBV29-1,-,-,12,CSVLGGNYGYTF,TGCAGCGTTTTAGGAGGTAACTATGGCTACACCTTC
TRBJ2-5,TRBV3-1/TRBV3-2,-,TRBD2,20,CASSQGDVWLAGKGGETQYF,TGTGCCAGCAGCCAAGGTGACGTGTGGCTAGCGGGCAAGGGTGGAGAGACCCAGTACTTC
TRBJ1-3,TRBV7-6,once,TRBD1,16,CASSLVLGQAGNTIYF,TGTGCCAGCAGCCTCGTCCTGGGACAGGCTGGAAACACCATATATTTT
TRBJ1-1,TRBV7-2,-,-,14,CASSLALGQEEAFF,TGTGCCAGCAGCTTAGCGCTGGGGCAGGAGGAAGCTTTCTTT
TRBJ1-1,TRBV3-1/TRBV3-2,-,-,14,CASSLSGGNTEAFF,TGTGCCAGCAGCCTGAGTGGAGGGAACACTGAAGCTTTCTTT
TRBJ2-2,TRBV9,-,-,15,CASSVEVGVTGELFF,TGTGCCAGCAGCGTAGAAGTGGGAGTCACCGGGGAGCTGTTTTTT
TRBJ2-3,TRBV19,once,-,15,CASSTSFGWADTQYF,TGTGCCAGTAGTACTTCATTCGGGTGGGCAGATACGCAGTATTTT
TRBJ1-5,TRBV3-1/TRBV3-2,few,-,14,CASSPSGSNQPQHF,TGTGCCAGCAGCCCCTCCGGGAGCAATCAGCCCCAGCATTTT
TRBJ2-3,TRBV5-4,-,TRBD2,15,CASSETSGRPDTQYF,TGTGCCAGCAGCGAGACTAGCGGGAGGCCAGATACGCAGTATTTT
TRBJ1-3,TRBV7-2,-,-,15,CASSLDPSSGNTIYF,TGTGCCAGCAGCTTAGACCCGAGCTCTGGAAACACCATATATTTT
TRBJ2-1,TRBV27,-,TRBD2,14,CASSLAGGWDEQFF,TGTGCCAGCAGTTTAGCGGGAGGGTGGGATGAGCAGTTCTTC
TRBJ1-2,TRBV6-1,-,TRBD1,15,CASSEEGQGASGYTF,TGTGCCAGCAGTGAAGAAGGACAGGGGGCGTCCGGCTACACCTTC
TRBJ2-3,TRBV11-2,-,TRBD2,17,CASALGIAGGPTDTQYF,TGTGCCAGCGCCCTAGGGATAGCGGGAGGACCCACAGATACGCAGTATTTT
TRBJ1-5,TRBV19,-,-,16,CASSFEQGKGGQPQHF,TGTGCCAGTAGTTTTGAACAGGGTAAGGGCGGTCAGCCCCAGCATTTT
TRBJ2-4,TRBV7-2,-,TRBD2,18,CASSSPRTSGSTKNIQYF,TGTGCCAGCAGCTCCCCGAGGACTAGCGGGAGTACCAAAAACATTCAGTACTTC
TRBJ1-1,TRBV3-1/TRBV3-2,-,-,12,CASSRTNRGAFF,TGTGCCAGCAGCAGGACAAACCGAGGAGCTTTCTTT
TRBJ2-5,TRBV9,-,TRBD1,17,CASSVGDRGLGTETQYF,TGTGCCAGCAGCGTAGGGGACAGGGGCCTTGGGACGGAGACCCAGTACTTC
TRBJ2-1,TRBV7-3,once,TRBD1,16,CASSPKDRGSYNEQFF,TGTGCCAGCAGTCCCAAGGACAGGGGGTCATACAATGAGCAGTTCTTC
TRBJ1-1,TRBV11-1,once,-,13,CASSSLAGTEAFF,TGTGCCAGCAGCTCACTAGCAGGGACTGAAGCTTTCTTT
TRBJ1-2,TRBV19,-,-,15,CASSIELGANYGYTF,TGTGCCAGTAGTATAGAACTTGGGGCCAACTATGGCTACACCTTC
TRBJ1-2,TRBV11-2,-,TRBD1,15,CASSHTGGGDYGYTF,TGTGCCAGCAGCCACACAGGGGGCGGCGACTATGGCTACACCTTC
TRBJ1-2,TRBV3-1/TRBV3-2,-,-,16,CASSQGTGTENYGYTF,TGTGCCAGCAGCCAGGGGACCGGGACTGAGAACTATGGCTACACCTTC
TRBJ2-7,TRBV3-1/TRBV3-2,-,TRBD2,17,CASSQARGGRALDEQYF,TGTGCCAGCAGCCAAGCCCGTGGCGGGAGGGCCTTGGACGAGCAGTACTTC
TRBJ1-2,TRBV29-1,once,-,12,CSVGDRTRGYTF,TGCAGCGTGGGCGACCGAACCAGGGGCTACACCTTC
TRBJ1-1,TRBV14,-,TRBD1,18,CASSQDLGWAGGTPEAFF,TGTGCCAGCAGCCAAGATTTGGGATGGGCAGGGGGAACCCCTGAAGCTTTCTTT
TRBJ2-1,TRBV9,-,TRBD2,14,CASSVTSGDYEQFF,TGTGCCAGCAGCGTGACTAGCGGGGACTATGAGCAGTTCTTC
TRBJ2-2,TRBV11-2,once,-,14,CASRRQTNTGELFF,TGTGCCAGCAGGCGACAGACCAACACCGGGGAGCTGTTTTTT
TRBJ1-3,TRBV19,once,-,14,CASGQIFSGNTIYF,TGTGCCAGTGGACAGATCTTCTCTGGAAACACCATATATTTT
TRBJ2-1,TRBV20-1,-,TRBD2,14,CSASSGRPHNEQFF,TGCAGTGCTAGTAGCGGGAGGCCACACAATGAGCAGTTCTTC
TRBJ2-1,TRBV19,-,TRBD2,16,CASRRQWGGNYNEQFF,TGTGCCAGTAGGCGACAGTGGGGAGGGAACTACAATGAGCAGTTCTTC
TRBJ1-2,TRBV6-5,once,-,11,CASRTAYGYTF,TGTGCCAGTAGGACTGCCTATGGCTACACCTTC
TRBJ1-5,TRBV9,-,-,15,CASSGEVGLNQPQHF,TGTGCCAGCAGTGGGGAGGTAGGGTTAAATCAGCCCCAGCATTTT
TRBJ2-1,TRBV18,-,TRBD2,15,CASSPLPGGENEQFF,TGTGCCAGCTCACCCCTCCCCGGGGGGGAGAATGAGCAGTTCTTC
TRBJ2-5,TRBV19,-,-,15,CASSIGSLPTETQYF,TGTGCCAGTAGTATTGGGTCACTACCCACAGAGACCCAGTACTTC
TRBJ2-5,TRBV5-1,-,TRBD2,16,CASSLSLAGEQETQYF,TGCGCCAGCAGCTTGTCCCTAGCGGGGGAGCAAGAGACCCAGTACTTC
TRBJ1-1,TRBV30,once,-,13,CAWGGQTGTEAFF,TGTGCCTGGGGAGGACAGACCGGAACTGAAGCTTTCTTT
TRBJ2-2,TRBV7-2,-,TRBD1,15,CASSFGTGTGGELFF,TGTGCCAGCAGCTTCGGTACAGGGACAGGCGGGGAGCTGTTTTTT
TRBJ1-6,TRBV11-2,few,-,14,CASSRGTVSKDLHF,TGTGCCAGCAGCCGCGGGACCGTTAGTAAGGACCTCCACTTT
TRBJ1-2,TRBV5-4,-,TRBD1,15,CASSDRDRVNYGYTF,TGTGCCAGCAGCGACCGGGACAGGGTGAACTATGGCTACACCTTC
TRBJ2-7,TRBV21-1,-,-,15,CASSQGIAGGYEQYF,TGTGCCAGCAGCCAGGGGATAGCGGGAGGGTACGAGCAGTACTTC
TRBJ1-2,TRBV19,-,-,12,CASSTNGGGYTF,TGTGCCAGTAGTACTAATGGCGGTGGCTACACCTTC
TRBJ1-2,TRBV3-1/TRBV3-2,-,TRBD1,14,CASSHLGQTYGYTF,TGTGCCAGCAGCCACCTGGGACAGACCTATGGCTACACCTTC
TRBJ1-1,TRBV9,few,TRBD1,14,CASSPRTGGFGAFF,TGTGCCAGCAGCCCCCGGACAGGGGGATTTGGAGCTTTCTTT
TRBJ1-1,TRBV21-1,-,-,14,CASSRKRRGDEAFF,TGTGCCAGCAGCCGTAAGAGGCGCGGTGATGAAGCTTTCTTT
TRBJ2-7,TRBV4-1,-,-,15,CASSPNLALSYEQYF,TGCGCCAGCAGCCCCAACCTAGCGCTCTCCTACGAGCAGTACTTC
TRBJ1-4,TRBV7-9,-,-,15,CASSSAGIRNEKLFF,TGTGCCAGCAGCTCGGCAGGGATAAGAAATGAAAAACTGTTTTTT
TRBJ2-7,TRBV23-1,-,TRBD2,18,CASSRPTSGSLYPYGQYF,TGCGCCAGCAGTCGTCCGACTAGCGGGAGTTTATACCCCTACGGGCAGTACTTC
TRBJ1-2,TRBV6-4,-,-,14,CASSVPQGKGGYTF,TGTGCCAGCAGTGTCCCCCAGGGAAAGGGTGGCTACACCTTC